This T cell receptor (beta chain) originates from a study of OX40 agonist ivuxolimab in advanced cancers. Study details: Participants, around 80% male, averaged around 64 years of age, ranging from about 23 to 79. Whole-study findings and limits: Some of the lowest clonal expansion was seen in partial responders at 0.1-3.0 mg/kg.

V was shortened by 7 bases and J by 2 bases, with 5 bases between the two germline ends. Germline values: CDR1 SEHNR, CDR2 FQNEAQ (reference sequence). The CDR3 length is 11 residues. Regarding this clone: Its cognate antigen is unknown.

Assay: immunoSEQ multiplex PCR; the TCRdb copy retains only in-frame clones and omits some. Of about 80,000 clones in the sample, more than 75% were seen once. Sequencing was performed on CD4+ or CD8+ T cells sorted from blood, taken in a trial of the OX40 agonist ivuxolimab. The chain combines TRBV7-9 with TRBJ2-5; no clear D gene. The receptor was isolated from an adult with an advanced solid tumor such as melanoma, head and neck, liver or kidney cancer. The CDR3 here is CASTEQETQYF. CDR3 sequence (DNA): TGTGCCAGCACCGAACAAGAGACCCAGTACTTC. Drawing the rest from reference TRBV7-9 and TRBJ2-5, the complete variable domain is DTGVSQNPRHKITKRGQNVTFRCDPISEHNRLYWYRQTLGQGPEFLTYFQNEAQLEKSRLLSDRFSAERPKGSFSTLEIQRTEQGDSAMYLCASTEQETQYFGPGTRLLVL.